The 10 T cell receptor beta chains below were found in one sample sequenced in a study of radiation and T cells in renal cell carcinoma. Time point: blood 2 weeks post-SBRT. Treatment here: 15 Gy SBRT to primary tumor, nephrectomy 4 weeks later. Some clones are missing from TCRdb's copy, which holds only in-frame ones; the method was immunoSEQ multiplex PCR. The data contain roughly 120,000 clones, approximately 75% of them singletons. The starting material was blood, obtained from a patient whose treatment included radiotherapy and nephrectomy. Receptors were obtained from a woman aged 55-70 years with renal cell carcinoma.

The chain employs TRBV30 and TRBJ1-5; a possible D gene is TRBD1 (6 bases). The CDR3 runs to 15 residues. Germline CDR1 reads GTSNPN; CDR2 reads SVGIG (reference sequence). The V gene lost 3 bases and the J gene lost 11 bases, with 23 bases spanning the gap. The CDR3 nucleotides read TGTGCCTGGAGCGCCTTGGGGCAGGGTTCAGGGGCCCAGCATTTT. It encodes CAWSALGQGSGAQHF.

Of note for this clone: One end of the junction varies from germline; a read error may be responsible. This chain joins TRBV7-7 and TRBJ1-2, with 10 nucleotides matching TRBD1. Germline V gene data show CDR1 as SSHAT and CDR2 as FNYEAQ (reference sequence). This CDR3 has 15 amino acids. Here the CDR3 DNA reads TGTGCTAGCAGCTTGGGGACAGGGGCTAACTATGGCTACACCTTC. Amino acid sequence: CASSLGTGANYGYTF. Variable domain in full (rest from reference TRBV7-7 and TRBJ1-2): GAGVSQSPRYKVTKRGQDVTLRCDPISSHATLYWYQQALGQGPEFLTYFNYEAQPDKSGLPSDRFSAERPEGSISTLTIQRTEQRDSAMYRCASSLGTGANYGYTFGSGTRLTVV.

CDR3 nucleotide sequence: TGTGCCAGCAGCTCGTGGGGGGACAGCTCCTACGAGCAGTACTTC. Its translation is CASSSWGDSSYEQYF. The rearrangement links TRBV5-5 to TRBJ2-7, with D possibly being TRBD1 (7 bases). V shed 3 bases and J shed 0 bases, with 13 bases lying between them. Germline CDR1 and CDR2: SGHKS and YYEKEE (reference sequence). This CDR3 comprises 15 residues.

This rearrangement joins TRBV28 to TRBJ2-6; 7 bases match TRBD2. The CDR3 extends over 15 amino acids. V gave up 8 bases and J gave up 2 bases; unmatched junction bases: 6. Germline V gene data show CDR1 as MDHEN and CDR2 as SYDVKM. Written as DNA, the CDR3 is TGTGCCAGCTCCCCTGGGGGGGCTGGGGCCAACGTCCTGACTTTC. This codes for CASSPGGAGANVLTF.

The chain links TRBV18 to TRBJ1-5; TRBD1 might be the D (6 bases). Trimming left V 4 bases short and J 0 bases short, with 13 bases between. Germline CDR1 KGHSH, CDR2 LQKENI. The CDR3 contains 16 residues. Written as DNA, the CDR3 is TGTGCCAGCTCACTAACGACAGGACATAGCAATCAGCCCCAGCATTTT. Protein product: CASSLTTGHSNQPQHF.

The rearrangement joins TRBV19 to TRBJ2-5; 7 bases are a match to TRBD2. V was clipped by 0 bases and J by 6 bases; unmatched bases: 4. Per germline, CDR1 LNHDA and CDR2 SQIVND (reference sequence). The CDR3 runs to 14 residues. In DNA, the CDR3 is TGTGCCAGTAGTATAGACCCTAGCGGCAAGACCCAGTACTTC. Its protein is CASSIDPSGKTQYF. Combining the CDR3 with reference TRBV19 and TRBJ2-5 gives the whole variable domain DGGITQSPKYLFRKEGQNVTLSCEQNLNHDAMYWYRQDPGQGLRLIYYSQIVNDFQKGDIAEGYSVSREKKESFPLTVTSAQKNPTAFYLCASSIDPSGKTQYFGPGTRLLVL.

The table lists this clone with a count of one. The V and J genes are TRBV2 and TRBJ2-2, with D hard to call. Germline-derived CDR1 and CDR2 are SNHLY and FYNNEI. Trimming stripped 6 bases from V and 3 bases from J, with 8 bases between. The CDR3 contains 13 residues. The CDR3 is CASSRTHTGELFF. Here the CDR3 DNA reads TGTGCCAGCAGCCGAACCCACACCGGGGAGCTGTTTTTT.

CDR3 residues: CASSPGTGVVLAGSYEQYF. CDR3 nucleotides: TGTGCCAGCAGCCCCGGGACAGGGGTTGTGTTGGCGGGCTCCTACGAGCAGTACTTC. The chain links TRBV5-5 to TRBJ2-7, with 10 bases matching TRBD1. Germline V CDR1 and CDR2: SGHKS, YYEKEE (reference sequence). The CDR3 runs to 19 residues. Losses at the gene ends were 4 bases for V and 0 bases for J; bases not matched to a gene: 16.

The chain is built from TRBV7-9 and TRBJ1-5, with no clear D. Germline V gene data show CDR1 as SEHNR and CDR2 as FQNEAQ (reference sequence). V was pared by 1 base and J by 1 base, with 17 bases between. The CDR3 runs to 18 residues. This CDR3 is CASSLEIAGSSSNQPQHF. In DNA, the CDR3 is TGTGCCAGCAGCTTAGAAATAGCTGGTTCGTCAAGCAATCAGCCCCAGCATTTT.

The V and J genes are TRBV10-2 and TRBJ1-5, with D uncertain. V was trimmed by 3 bases and J by 3 bases, leaving 15 bases between them. The CDR3 has 16 amino acids. CDR1 WSHSY and CDR2 SAAADI come from the germline V gene. CDR3 loop: CASSETSGLDNQPQHF. The CDR3 nucleotides read TGCGCCAGCAGTGAAACGTCAGGACTTGACAATCAGCCCCAGCATTTT.